Below, one T cell receptor beta chain is given with its context. Its antigen is currently unknown. The CDR3 is made up of 15 amino acids. V lost 5 bases to trimming and J lost 3 bases; unmatched junction nucleotides: 6. CDR1 is SEHNR and CDR2 is FQNEAQ in the germline V gene (reference sequence). This sample is drawn from a study of breast tumors, draining lymph nodes, adjacent tissues. MiXCR, applied by TCRdb to the multiplex PCR reads, yields one record per CDR3 protein. The data contain 15,000 or so distinct CDR3 sequences, 45% of them singletons. Study results and limitations: Compared with basal-like, luminal-like tumors shared significantly more repertoire with nontumor tissue. Data only fit, rather than demonstrated, lymph node origin of most tumor T cells.

The sequenced material came from tumor-adjacent breast tissue. This sequence joins TRBV7-9 and TRBJ1-4; 7 bases map to TRBD1. This receptor was taken from a female donor with breast cancer. Some clones in this sample may be carry-over from other donors' samples. The CDR3 reads CASSLKGAPNEKLFF. CDR3 DNA sequence: TGTGCCAGCAGCCTAAAGGGGGCGCCTAATGAAAAACTGTTTTTT.